What follows describes a single TCR beta chain. Its target is not known. The data are from a study of T cell responses to AZD1222 COVID-19 vaccine. CDR3 size: 15 residues. The germline CDR1 and CDR2 sequences are LGHNA and YNFKEQ. With V trimmed by 4 bases and J by 2 bases, 5 bases remained unmatched. Study-wide results and caveats: Recipients of AZD1222 seropositive at baseline numbered only 5 or 6.

Generated by immunoSEQ multiplex PCR, the TCRdb table keeps only in-frame clones and is missing some. The sample includes around 80,000 clones, approximately 90% of them seen just once. This chain links TRBV4-2 with TRBJ2-1; 7 nucleotides match TRBD2. The sample in question was peripheral blood, obtained 28 days after the second AZD1222 dose. The sequence came from an adult who received the AZD1222 COVID-19 vaccine. CDR3 in DNA: TGTGCCAGCAGCCGATTGGGAGGGACCTACAATGAGCAGTTCTTC. Translating it yields CASSRLGGTYNEQFF.